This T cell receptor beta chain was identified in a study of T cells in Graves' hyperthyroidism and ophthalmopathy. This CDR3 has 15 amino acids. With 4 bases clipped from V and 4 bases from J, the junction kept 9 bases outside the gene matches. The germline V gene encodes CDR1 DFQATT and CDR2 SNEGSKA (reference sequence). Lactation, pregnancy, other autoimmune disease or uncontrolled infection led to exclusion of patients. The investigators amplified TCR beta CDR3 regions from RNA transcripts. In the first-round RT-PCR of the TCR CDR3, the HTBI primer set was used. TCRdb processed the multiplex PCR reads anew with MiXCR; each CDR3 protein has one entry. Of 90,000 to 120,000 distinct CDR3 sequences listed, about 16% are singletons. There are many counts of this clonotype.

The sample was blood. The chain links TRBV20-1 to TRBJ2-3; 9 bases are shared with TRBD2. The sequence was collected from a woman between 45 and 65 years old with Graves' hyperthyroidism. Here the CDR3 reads CSATGAGGVADTQYF. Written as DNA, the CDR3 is TGCAGTGCTACGGGAGCGGGAGGAGTGGCAGATACGCAGTATTTT.